This entry describes one TCR beta chain. This clone's antigen is unknown. No base quality information exists; no much larger clone differs at one position. The data originate from a study of patients and donors after allogeneic stem cell transplantation (TCRdb year 2020). The method behind the library was RT-PCR. The instrument given in TCRdb is NextSeq 550. The raw public data were reprocessed by TCRdb itself: fastp quality trimming at Q25, MiXCR clonotype calling, in-frame beta chains only. CDR3 protein sequences are deduplicated, and each keeps its most common genes and DNA. The sample table records tens of thousands of distinct CDR3 sequences; 13% of these occur just once. The leading ten clones occupy approximately 33% of the sample. V sheds 0 bases and J sheds 1 base, leaving 6 bases between their ends. According to the germline V gene, CDR1 reads KGHSH and CDR2 reads LQKENI. Its CDR3 holds 15 amino acids, cysteine through phenylalanine. Of the read, only the CDR3 DNA is kept; its 45 bases are in frame from base 1.

The receptor's source is a human donor who was either an allogeneic HSCT recipient or a stem cell or donor lymphocyte infusion donor (not recorded which). It is not recorded whose cells these are; they may come from a transplant donor. Material: blood, either unsorted or a sorted T cell fraction (not recorded which). The chain couples TRBV18 to TRBJ1-4; the D gene identity is not certain. The DNA sequence is given as TGTGCCAGCTCACCACCTCGCCTAACTAATGAAAAACTGTTTTTT. This sequence encodes CASSPPRLTNEKLFF.